Shown below are 4 T cell receptor beta chains from a single sample sequenced in a study of lymphopenia after photon versus proton radiotherapy. The protocol was immunoSEQ multiplex PCR, while the TCRdb copy is restricted to in-frame clones and leaves out a portion. The repertoire has fewer than 50,000 clones, roughly 85% of them found once; the top ten carry 2.2%. Material: peripheral blood, obtained from a patient treated with photon-based radiotherapy. These receptors all come from a man aged 35 to 55 with gastric cancer.

This clone showed up just once. The CDR3 loop reads CASSQAPQSYEQYF. The CDR3, as DNA: TGTGCCAGCAGCCAAGCTCCTCAGTCCTACGAGCAGTACTTC. This sequence joins TRBV5-4 and TRBJ2-7; no reliable D call. Germline lookup yields CDR1 SGHNT and CDR2 YYREEE (reference sequence). V was clipped by 4 bases and J by 1 base, with 12 bases between them. There are 14 residues in the CDR3.

This sequence joins TRBV7-9 and TRBJ2-7; 8 nucleotides agree with TRBD2. Germline V gene data show CDR1 as SEHNR and CDR2 as FQNEAQ (reference sequence). V lost 4 bases to trimming and J lost 3 bases; unmatched junction nucleotides: 8. The CDR3 is 15 residues long. CDR3 DNA sequence: TGTGCCAGCAGCTCGGCGGGGGGTACCCGCTACGAGCAGTACTTC. Translating it yields CASSSAGGTRYEQYF.

The chain has TRBV7-2 and TRBJ2-3; D uncertain. V shed 1 base and J shed 5 bases, with 7 bases lying between them. This CDR3 is 13 amino acids long. Germline CDR1 SGHTA, CDR2 FQGNSA. The chain's CDR3 is CASSLGPGDTQYF. As DNA, the CDR3 is TGTGCCAGCAGCTTAGGTCCGGGAGATACGCAGTATTTT.

V gene TRBV5-6 combines with J gene TRBJ1-5, with a tentative D call TRBD1 (5 bases). The CDR3 sequence is 14 residues long. Germline assignment: CDR1 SGHDT and CDR2 YYEEEE. V was trimmed by 1 base and J by 4 bases, leaving 9 bases between them. The CDR3 reads CASSLRSGNQPQHF. For the CDR3, the DNA is TGTGCCAGCAGCTTGCGGTCAGGGAATCAGCCCCAGCATTTT.